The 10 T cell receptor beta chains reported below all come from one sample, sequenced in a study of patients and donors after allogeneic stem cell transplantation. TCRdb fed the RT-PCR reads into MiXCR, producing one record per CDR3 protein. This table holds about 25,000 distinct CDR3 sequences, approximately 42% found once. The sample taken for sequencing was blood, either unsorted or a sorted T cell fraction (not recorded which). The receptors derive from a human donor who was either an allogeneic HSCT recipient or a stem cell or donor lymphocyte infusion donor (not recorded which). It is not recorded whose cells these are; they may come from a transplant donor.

The CDR3 DNA follows: TGTGCCAGCAGCTTAGTGTGGAACACTGAAGCTTTCTTT. As protein: CASSLVWNTEAFF. J is TRBJ1-1 and V is TRBV7-9; D is unresolved. This CDR3 comprises 13 residues. V was pared by 1 base and J by 1 base, with 4 bases between. The germline V gene encodes CDR1 SEHNR and CDR2 FQNEAQ (reference sequence).

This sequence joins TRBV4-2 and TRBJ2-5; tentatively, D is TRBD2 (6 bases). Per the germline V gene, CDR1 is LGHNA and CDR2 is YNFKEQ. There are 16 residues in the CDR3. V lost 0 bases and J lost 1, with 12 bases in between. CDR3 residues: CASSQDLGTFQETQYF. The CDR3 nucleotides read TGTGCCAGCAGCCAAGATCTGGGGACTTTCCAAGAGACCCAGTACTTC.

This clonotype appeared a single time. This CDR3 is CASSRLGTGGHEQYF. The DNA of the CDR3 is TGTGCCAGCTCACGACTCGGGACAGGGGGCCACGAGCAGTACTTC. The V gene is TRBV18, the J gene TRBJ2-7, with 12 bases lining up with TRBD1. J was trimmed by 5 bases and V by 4 bases; bases with no gene match: 6. This CDR3 spans 15 amino acids. Germline assignment: CDR1 KGHSH and CDR2 LQKENI.

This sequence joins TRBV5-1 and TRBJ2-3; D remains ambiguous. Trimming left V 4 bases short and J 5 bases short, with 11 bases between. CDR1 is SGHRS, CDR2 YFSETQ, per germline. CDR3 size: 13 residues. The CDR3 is CASSTLDLDTQYF. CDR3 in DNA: TGCGCCAGCAGCACTCTTGACTTAGATACGCAGTATTTT.

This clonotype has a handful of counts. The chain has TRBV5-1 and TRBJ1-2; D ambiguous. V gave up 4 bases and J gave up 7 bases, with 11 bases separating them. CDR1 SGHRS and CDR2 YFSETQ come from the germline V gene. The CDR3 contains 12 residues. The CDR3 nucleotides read TGCGCCAGCAGCCTCGAGAATATTGGCTACACCTTC. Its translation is CASSLENIGYTF.

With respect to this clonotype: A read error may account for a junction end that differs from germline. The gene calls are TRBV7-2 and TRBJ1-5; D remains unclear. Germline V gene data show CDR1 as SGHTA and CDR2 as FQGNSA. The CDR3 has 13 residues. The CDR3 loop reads CASGLTRNQPQHF. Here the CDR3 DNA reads TGTGCCAGCGGCTTAACCCGAAATCAGCCCCAGCATTTT.

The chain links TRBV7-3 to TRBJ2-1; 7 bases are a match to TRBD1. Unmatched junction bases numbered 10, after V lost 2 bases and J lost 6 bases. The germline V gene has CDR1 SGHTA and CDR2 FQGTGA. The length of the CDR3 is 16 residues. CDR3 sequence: CASSLYTTGFPNEQFF. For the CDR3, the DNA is TGTGCCAGCAGCTTATACACGACAGGGTTTCCCAATGAGCAGTTCTTC.

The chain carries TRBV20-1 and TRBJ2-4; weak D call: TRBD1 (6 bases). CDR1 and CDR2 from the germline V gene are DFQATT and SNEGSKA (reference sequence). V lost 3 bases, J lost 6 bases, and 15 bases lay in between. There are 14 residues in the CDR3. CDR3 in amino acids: CSASIPGHGNIQYF. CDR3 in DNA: TGCAGTGCTAGCATTCCGGGACACGGAAACATTCAGTACTTC.

The CDR3 DNA reads as TGTGCCAGCAGTTTACGTCGGGATACGCAGTATTTT. Translation: CASSLRRDTQYF. V and J are TRBV12-3 or TRBV12-4 and TRBJ2-3; D remains ambiguous. Trimming pared 2 bases from V and 6 bases from J, leaving 6 bases between. The CDR3 has 12 amino acids.

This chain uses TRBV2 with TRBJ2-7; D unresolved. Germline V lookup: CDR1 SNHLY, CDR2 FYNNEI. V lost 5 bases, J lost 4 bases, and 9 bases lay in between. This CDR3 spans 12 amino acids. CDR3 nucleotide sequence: TGTGCCAGCAGTCAGACCGTATACGAGCAGTACTTC. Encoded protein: CASSQTVYEQYF.